The subject of this entry is one TCR beta chain. This specimen comes from a study of shared clonotypes between healthy human individuals. Trimming took off 0 bases at V and 0 bases at J, with 18 bases between the two ends. The CDR3 consists of 19 residues. Germline V gene lookup returns CDR1 ENHRY and CDR2 SYGVKD. Sequenced by immunoSEQ multiplex PCR; TCRdb stores in-frame clones only, minus some. The sample lists about 480,000 clones, about four fifths seen once, with roughly 13% in the top ten. The chain recombines TRBV10-3 with TRBJ1-5; D gene ambiguous. The origin of this receptor is a woman aged 40 to 55 in good health. Some clones in this sample may be carry-over from other donors' samples. Sequenced input: PBMCs. The CDR3 region is CAISESPGLGTYSNQPQHF. In DNA form, the CDR3 reads TGTGCCATCAGTGAGTCGCCTGGACTAGGCACTTATAGCAATCAGCCCCAGCATTTT.